A single TCR beta chain is shown here with its context. The target antigen is unknown. The data were taken from a study of T cell clonotyping in hematopoietic cell transplantation. Whole-study results and caveats: Few recipient clonotypes overlapped donors; over 95% were de novo at given depth. Recipient TCR diversity dropped after transplant; expanded clonotypes rose from day 30 to 180.

V trimming: 6 bases; J trimming: 2 bases; junction bases outside the gene matches: 6. The CDR3 consists of 15 residues. Germline lookup yields CDR1 SEHNR and CDR2 FQNEAQ (reference sequence). Here immunoSEQ multiplex PCR was the method, and the copy in TCRdb shows in-frame clones only, minus some. This table has 7,500 to 8,500 clones, under 70% appearing once. Recipient blood drawn about 28 days pretransplant and days 30, 100, 180 after. The source of this sequence is a male patient over 55 who had an allogeneic stem cell transplant from an unrelated donor, so the T cells may come from the graft donor. Some clones in this sample may be carry-over from other donors' samples. Source: peripheral blood mononuclear cells, taken 100 days after allogeneic stem cell transplant. The chain carries TRBV7-9 and TRBJ2-3, with TRBD2 identical over 9 bases. The CDR3, as DNA: TGTGCCAGCAGATTTAGCGGGGGTTACACAGATACGCAGTATTTT. It translates to CASRFSGGYTDTQYF.